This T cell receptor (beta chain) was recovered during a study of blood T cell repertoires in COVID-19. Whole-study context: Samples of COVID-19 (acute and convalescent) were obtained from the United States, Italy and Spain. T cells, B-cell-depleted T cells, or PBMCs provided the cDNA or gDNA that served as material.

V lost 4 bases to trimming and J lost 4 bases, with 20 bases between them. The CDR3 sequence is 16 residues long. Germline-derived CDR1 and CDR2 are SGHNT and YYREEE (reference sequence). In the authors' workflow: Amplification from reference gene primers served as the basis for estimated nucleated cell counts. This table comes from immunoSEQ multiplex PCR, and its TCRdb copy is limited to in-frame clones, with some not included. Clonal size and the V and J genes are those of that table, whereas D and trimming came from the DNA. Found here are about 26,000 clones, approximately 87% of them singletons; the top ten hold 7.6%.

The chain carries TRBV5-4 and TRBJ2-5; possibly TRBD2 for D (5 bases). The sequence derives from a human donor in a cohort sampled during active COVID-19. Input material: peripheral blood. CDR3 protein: CASSRNLKGAGETQYF. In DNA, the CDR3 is TGTGCCAGCAGCCGGAATTTAAAGGGCGCGGGAGAGACCCAGTACTTC.